The present TCR beta chain was sequenced within a study of response to subunit inactivated influenza vaccine. Study-wide results and caveats: Authors suggested seasonal influenza vaccinations each recruit few new T cells.

Points on this clonotype: Its specificity is unknown.

TCRdb re-called the RT-PCR reads with MiXCR, one entry per CDR3 protein. The table includes hundreds of thousands of distinct CDR3 sequences, approximately 14% detected once. The CDR3 runs to 16 residues. The germline V gene encodes CDR1 SGHTA and CDR2 FQGNSA. Trimming pared 0 bases from V and 0 bases from J, leaving 11 bases between. This specimen was PBMCs from blood, taken approximately 13 days after vaccination. This sequence was found in a man aged 45-60 years who received an inactivated influenza vaccine. The chain couples TRBV7-2 to TRBJ2-5; D is undetermined. In nucleotides, the CDR3 is TGTGCCAGCAGCTTAGCAGGCCCGCGACACCAAGAGACCCAGTACTTC. Its protein is CASSLAGPRHQETQYF.